This T cell receptor beta chain was recorded in a study of blood T cell repertoires in COVID-19 (dated by TCRdb to the early 2020s). Regarding the research as a whole: Collaborator samples came from the United States, Italy and Spain and covered acute and convalescent phases of COVID-19. The material from the prospective study consisted of cDNA or gDNA derived from T cells, B-cell-depleted T cells, or PBMCs. The dataset comprised deeply sampled blood TCRbeta repertoires from subjects exposed to, actively infected with, or recovered from COVID-19. The repertoires were made available in a free public database intended to serve as a resource for research on the immune response to SARS-CoV-2. The samples were drawn from two sources: the first 160 participants of the ongoing ImmuneRACE study, and over 1,000 subjects contributed by 6 global collaborators. A de-identified subject ID, COVID-19 status, age in years and sex were almost always included in the sample metadata. Where available, HLA class I and class II types were taken from metadata supplied by the sample provider and were not determined by assay-based typing. What the authors observed across the whole study: Clinical and demographic metadata were provided uncurated, with the amount varying by source and participant.

TCRbeta CDR3 regions were amplified from genomic DNA using the immunoSEQ Assay, a bias-controlled multiplex PCR. In the source study's methods: Within the assay, amplification of reference gene primers was used to estimate how many nucleated cells each sample contained. Sequence reads were collapsed and filtered to measure the absolute abundance of every unique TCRbeta CDR3 rearrangement. For each sample, productive Simpson clonality was calculated as the square root of Simpson's diversity index across productive rearrangements. TCRdb took over this immuneACCESS table, retaining in-frame rearrangements with V and J assigned. Such tables are incomplete; in checked studies, under half of the missing clones stem from an unresolved V gene, and the remainder is unexplained. V and J calls and clone size are copied from that table; D and trimming were computed from the DNA. The sample contains more than 50,000 clones, approximately 78% of them found a single time. Over 9.5% of the sample is in the top ten clones.

With regard to this clone: Its antigen remains undetermined. No clone much larger than this one lies a single base away; base qualities are absent.

V trim: 6 bases; J trim: 7 bases; unmatched bases: 8. The germline V gene provides CDR1 MDHEN and CDR2 SYDVKM. The CDR3 starts with the cysteine, ends with the phenylalanine, and has 14 residues. Of the read, only the CDR3 DNA is kept; its 42 bases are in frame from base 1. Whole blood was collected in K2EDTA tubes by collaborating institutions according to the institutions' own protocols. For TCRbeta analysis, collaborators shipped samples as frozen whole blood, isolated PBMCs, or DNA extracted from either of those sample types. Sequencing was carried out using peripheral blood. The V and J segments used are TRBV28 and TRBJ1-2; the junction holds 10 bases that match TRBD1. This clonotype was sampled from a human donor in a cohort sampled during active COVID-19. For the CDR3, the sequence is CASRSGTGASGYTF. The nucleotide sequence is given as TGTGCCAGCAGATCCGGGACAGGGGCTAGTGGCTACACCTTC.